The TCR beta chain described here comes from a study of blood T cells in healthy people across ages. A note on this clonotype: Antigen: not known.

The ends were cut back, 3 bases at V and 9 bases at J, with 10 bases in the middle. This CDR3 comprises 12 residues. Germline loops: CDR1 MDHEN, CDR2 SYDVKM. Study outcomes and limitations: Per million T cells, the diversity of TCR beta decreased roughly linearly as age advanced.

With a J-beta primer mix and a sample-barcoded 5' primer, a second PCR ran roughly 6 to 12 cycles. A template-switch adaptor containing 12 random nucleotides labeled each cDNA molecule. TCRdb independently ran MiXCR on the 5' RACE reads; one entry per CDR3 protein. Among 910,000 or so distinct CDR3 sequences listed, roughly 51% were seen once. The sequencing sample was made of blood. This rearrangement joins TRBV28 to TRBJ2-3; D is undetermined. This clonotype was obtained from a woman aged 60-75 years in good health. The DNA for the CDR3 is TGTGCCAGCAGTTTTTACGCCGTCACGCAGTATTTT. It codes for CASSFYAVTQYF.